The rows below give T cell receptor beta chains drawn from one sample of a study of OX40 agonist ivuxolimab in advanced cancers. The method was immunoSEQ multiplex PCR; TCRdb's version includes in-frame clones alone and lacks a portion of them. The data hold some 54,000 clones, with approximately 87% observed a single time. The sequencing used CD4+ or CD8+ T cells sorted from blood, collected in a trial of the OX40 agonist ivuxolimab. The receptors shown here come from an adult with an advanced solid tumor such as melanoma, head and neck, liver or kidney cancer. Both conserved end residues are part of each CDR3. The D gene is left open where the match is weak. Some rows mark clone size as missing; the rest say once, few, many or name a class of expanded clone.

D | J | size | V | CDR3 | DNA
TRBD1 | TRBJ1-4 | once | TRBV7-9 | CATLSFATGSTNEKLFF | TGTGCCACCTTATCATTTGCGACAGGGTCGACTAATGAAAAACTGTTTTTT
- | TRBJ2-3 | once | TRBV5-1 | CASSLEGVDTQYF | TGCGCCAGCAGCTTGGAGGGGGTCGATACGCAGTATTTT
TRBD2 | TRBJ2-2 | - | TRBV27 | CASTPQRLAGTSNTGELFF | TGTGCCAGCACTCCGCAAAGACTAGCGGGAACCTCGAACACCGGGGAGCTGTTTTTT
TRBD1 | TRBJ1-4 | once | TRBV15 | CATSTAGTGGEKLFF | TGTGCCACCAGCACGGCCGGGACAGGAGGCGAAAAACTGTTTTTT
TRBD2 | TRBJ2-5 | - | TRBV5-8 | CASSLGEGTYQETQYF | TGTGCCAGCAGCTTGGGGGAGGGAACGTACCAAGAGACCCAGTACTTC
- | TRBJ2-2 | - | TRBV19 | CASNREQVITGELFF | TGTGCCAGTAACAGGGAACAGGTGATCACCGGGGAGCTGTTTTTT
- | TRBJ2-6 | - | TRBV2 | CASSERPGANVLTF | TGTGCCAGCAGTGAGAGACCTGGGGCCAACGTCCTGACTTTC
- | TRBJ2-2 | - | TRBV19 | CASWMTNTGELFF | TGTGCCAGTTGGATGACGAACACCGGGGAGCTGTTTTTT
- | TRBJ1-2 | once | TRBV2 | CAFEGGAETYGYTF | TGTGCCTTTGAGGGGGGGGCTGAAACCTATGGCTACACCTTC
- | TRBJ1-3 | - | TRBV11-3 | CASSWEDSSRNTIYF | TGTGCCAGCAGCTGGGAGGACAGCTCAAGAAACACCATATATTTT
- | TRBJ1-2 | - | TRBV19 | CASSIGGLLNTWMGGYTF | TGTGCCAGTAGTATCGGGGGCTTGCTAAATACTTGGATGGGCGGCTACACCTTC
- | TRBJ1-5 | - | TRBV18 | CASSPRNANQPQHF | TGTGCCAGCTCACCAAGGAACGCCAATCAGCCCCAGCATTTT
- | TRBJ1-4 | few | TRBV10-1 | CASRGAANEKLFF | TGCGCCAGCCGGGGGGCGGCTAATGAAAAACTGTTTTTT
TRBD2 | TRBJ2-7 | - | TRBV27 | CASSSQGLAGVIVYEQYF | TGTGCCAGCAGTTCACAGGGACTAGCGGGGGTTATTGTCTACGAGCAGTACTTC
TRBD2 | TRBJ2-3 | - | TRBV5-1 | CASSLPSGGATDTQYF | TGCGCCAGCAGCCTACCTAGCGGGGGGGCTACAGATACGCAGTATTTT
- | TRBJ2-3 | - | TRBV30 | CAWSVGDTDTQYF | TGTGCCTGGAGTGTCGGGGACACAGATACGCAGTATTTT
- | TRBJ2-2 | - | TRBV29-1 | CSVEMTGVANTGELFF | TGCAGCGTTGAAATGACCGGGGTCGCGAACACCGGGGAGCTGTTTTTT
TRBD1 | TRBJ2-7 | - | TRBV27 | CASSFQGQGAIYEQYF | TGTGCCAGCAGTTTCCAAGGACAGGGGGCGATATACGAGCAGTACTTC
TRBD2 | TRBJ2-7 | - | TRBV6-5 | CASGDYLYEQYF | TGTGCCAGCGGGGACTATCTCTACGAGCAGTACTTC
TRBD1 | TRBJ1-2 | - | TRBV28 | CASRYFTGTGHGYTF | TGTGCCAGCAGATATTTTACCGGGACAGGGCATGGCTACACCTTC
- | TRBJ2-2 | - | TRBV19 | CASRPLLETTGELFF | TGTGCCAGTAGGCCCCTTTTAGAAACCACCGGGGAGCTGTTTTTT
TRBD2 | TRBJ2-1 | - | TRBV4-2 | CASSQDSGGLRRAYNEQFF | TGTGCCAGCAGCCAAGATAGCGGGGGGTTGCGGCGGGCCTACAATGAGCAGTTCTTC
- | TRBJ2-1 | - | TRBV11-2 | CASSLVRNVGAEQFF | TGTGCCAGCAGCTTAGTCAGGAATGTGGGGGCGGAGCAGTTCTTC
- | TRBJ1-6 | - | TRBV12-5 | CASGLDTSGLYNSPLHF | TGTGCTAGTGGTTTGGATACGTCAGGGTTATATAATTCACCCCTCCACTTT
- | TRBJ2-7 | once | TRBV28 | CASSLRASAEQYF | TGTGCCAGCAGTTTACGGGCCAGCGCCGAGCAGTACTTC
TRBD1 | TRBJ2-7 | - | TRBV6-6 | CASSYLPDRWDQYF | TGTGCCAGCAGTTACCTCCCGGACAGGTGGGATCAGTACTTC
- | TRBJ2-5 | - | TRBV14 | CASSLGALRETQYF | TGTGCCAGCAGCCTTGGGGCCTTACGGGAGACCCAGTACTTC
- | TRBJ2-7 | - | TRBV5-6 | CARGRGGYYEQYF | TGTGCCAGGGGTCGGGGAGGATACTACGAGCAGTACTTC
- | TRBJ2-5 | - | TRBV7-9 | CASSDQDRPEYF | TGTGCCAGCAGCGATCAAGACAGGCCCGAGTACTTC
- | TRBJ2-7 | few | TRBV11-2 | CASSLSGDTSYEQYF | TGTGCCAGCAGCTTATCCGGAGATACCTCCTACGAGCAGTACTTC
TRBD2 | TRBJ2-3 | - | TRBV5-1 | CAGSPGLAGEADTQYF | TGCGCCGGCAGCCCCGGACTAGCGGGGGAAGCAGATACGCAGTATTTT
- | TRBJ1-4 | few | TRBV2 | CASSEQDIEKLFF | TGTGCCAGCAGTGAACAGGACATTGAAAAACTGTTTTTT
TRBD2 | TRBJ2-7 | - | TRBV5-1 | CASSLATSGIYEQYF | TGCGCCAGCAGCTTGGCTACTAGCGGGATCTACGAGCAGTACTTC